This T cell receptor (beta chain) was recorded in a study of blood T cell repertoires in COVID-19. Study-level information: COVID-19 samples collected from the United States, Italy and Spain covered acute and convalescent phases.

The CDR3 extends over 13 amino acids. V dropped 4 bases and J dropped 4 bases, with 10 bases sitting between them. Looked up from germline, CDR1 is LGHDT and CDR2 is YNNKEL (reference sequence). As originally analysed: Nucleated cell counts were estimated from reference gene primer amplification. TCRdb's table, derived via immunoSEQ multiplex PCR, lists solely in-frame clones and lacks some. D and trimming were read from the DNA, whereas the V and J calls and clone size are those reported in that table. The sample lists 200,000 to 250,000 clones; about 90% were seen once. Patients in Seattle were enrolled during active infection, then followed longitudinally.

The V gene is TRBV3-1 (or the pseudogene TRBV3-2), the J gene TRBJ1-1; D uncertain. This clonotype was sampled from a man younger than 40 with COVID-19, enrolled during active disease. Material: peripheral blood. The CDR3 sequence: CASSLGRGTEAFF. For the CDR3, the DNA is TGTGCCAGCAGCCTTGGACGGGGCACTGAAGCTTTCTTT.